The 21 T cell receptor beta chains below were found in one sample sequenced in a study of shared clonotypes between healthy human individuals. TCRdb's copy holds only in-frame clones and misses some; the assay was immunoSEQ multiplex PCR. In the table there are 2,500,000 or so clones, roughly 92% of which are singletons. The sequenced sample consisted of naive CD4+ T cells sorted from blood. The subset: CD45RA+ positively selected. These receptors originate from a man between 18 and 35 years old in good health.

V is TRBV2 and J is TRBJ2-4; D possibly corresponds to TRBD1 (7 bases). Between the trimmed V and J ends, which lost 4 bases and 0 bases, there was a span of 13 bases. Per the germline V gene, CDR1 is SNHLY and CDR2 is FYNNEI. CDR3 length: 16 amino acids. The CDR3 DNA sequence: TGTGCCAGCAGTGCCCACAGGGGACTAGCCAAAAACATTCAGTACTTC. This codes for CASSAHRGLAKNIQYF.

V gene TRBV30 combines with J gene TRBJ1-3, with 9 bases fitting TRBD1. V lost 3 bases to trimming and J lost 5 bases; unmatched junction nucleotides: 8. Germline CDR1 GTSNPN, CDR2 SVGIG (reference sequence). The CDR3 loop spans 15 amino acids. The CDR3 bases are TGTGCCTGGAGGGCCGGGACAGGGTCCCGAAACACCATATATTTT. The encoded protein is CAWRAGTGSRNTIYF.

The chain combines TRBV12-5 with TRBJ2-1; D is unresolved. Trimming shortened V by 0 bases and J by 4 bases, and 13 bases separated the two germline ends. Germline CDR1 is LGHNT and CDR2 is FRNRAP. The CDR3 is 16 residues long. CDR3 sequence: CASGLVPGVGYNEQFF. The CDR3 DNA is TGTGCTAGTGGTTTGGTACCAGGAGTGGGGTACAATGAGCAGTTCTTC.

This clone appeared a single time. The rearrangement uses TRBV27 and TRBJ1-1; 7 bases are shared with TRBD1. V dropped 3 bases and J dropped 3; count of bases not matched to a gene: 16. Germline V lookup: CDR1 MNHEY, CDR2 SMNVEV (reference sequence). CDR3 length equals 18 residues. The CDR3, as DNA: TGTGCCAGCAGTTTCCGGGAGACAGGGAATAACCGGGACACTGAAGCTTTCTTT. Its protein is CASSFRETGNNRDTEAFF.

This chain uses TRBV29-1 with TRBJ1-1; D call uncertain. With 4 bases removed from V and 4 bases from J, the gap between germline ends came to 10 bases. The CDR3 length is 12 residues. CDR1 and CDR2 (germline): SQVTM, ANQGSEA. CDR3 sequence (DNA): TGCAGCGTTGTACGCAGTCCCACTGAAGCTTTCTTT. Its translation: CSVVRSPTEAFF.

The chain uses TRBV5-1 and TRBJ1-1; D call uncertain. The CDR3 is 14 amino acids. Trimming took 3 bases from V and 1 from J, leaving 10 bases between them. CDR1 and CDR2 from the germline V gene are SGHRS and YFSETQ. The CDR3 protein is CASSSRRANTEAFF. The CDR3 DNA follows: TGCGCCAGCAGCTCCCGAAGGGCGAACACTGAAGCTTTCTTT.

V gene TRBV9 combines with J gene TRBJ1-2; 7 bases map to TRBD1. CDR1 is SGDLS, CDR2 YYNGEE, per germline. V was clipped by 5 bases and J by 1 base; unmatched bases: 8. The CDR3 extends over 15 amino acids. Written as DNA, the CDR3 is TGTGCCAGCAGTCGGGACAGTTTCTATAACTATGGCTACACCTTC. Protein sequence: CASSRDSFYNYGYTF. Full variable domain (outside the CDR3, taken from reference TRBV9 and TRBJ1-2): DSGVTQTPKHLITATGQRVTLRCSPRSGDLSVYWYQQSLDQGLQFLIQYYNGEERAKGNILERFSAQQFPDLHSELNLSSLELGDSALYFCASSRDSFYNYGYTFGSGTRLTVV.

The J gene is TRBJ1-5, the V gene TRBV28; 7 bases agree with TRBD1. With V trimmed by 10 bases and J by 6 bases, 12 bases remained unmatched. CDR1 is MDHEN, CDR2 SYDVKM, per germline. The CDR3 has 14 amino acids. In DNA, the CDR3 is TGTGCCACCTCGGTGGAGGGGGCGCGTCAGCCCCAGCATTTT. Translation: CATSVEGARQPQHF.

A few counts support this clone. The chain links TRBV6-4 to TRBJ2-7, with 12 bases aligning to TRBD2. The junction had 6 bases not matched to a gene; V was cut back by 5 bases and J by 4 bases. CDR3 size: 15 residues. Looked up from germline, CDR1 is MRHNA and CDR2 is SNTAGT. Here the CDR3 DNA reads TGTGCCAGCAGTCGACTAGCGGGAGTCGAGTACGAGCAGTACTTC. Its protein product is CASSRLAGVEYEQYF.

CDR3 sequence: CASSAALASGNTIYF. Here the CDR3 DNA reads TGCGCCAGCAGCGCCGCGCTCGCCTCTGGAAACACCATATATTTT. This sequence joins TRBV4-3 and TRBJ1-3, with no clear D. Germline CDR1 is LGHNA and CDR2 is YSLEER. V shed 5 bases and J shed 0 bases, with 11 bases lying between them. The length of the CDR3 is 15 residues.

This chain connects TRBV7-3 to TRBJ2-3; D uncertain. Germline lookup yields CDR1 SGHTA and CDR2 FQGTGA. The germline V and J ends were trimmed by 3 bases and 0 bases, with 7 bases remaining between them. The CDR3 loop spans 14 amino acids. CDR3 DNA: TGTGCCAGCAGCTTGGACGTTAGCACAGATACGCAGTATTTT. Encoded protein: CASSLDVSTDTQYF.

The V and J genes are TRBV6-5 and TRBJ2-7, with a tentative D call TRBD2 (5 bases). Germline V lookup: CDR1 MNHEY, CDR2 SVGAGI. This CDR3 has 16 residues. Trimming took off 4 bases at V and 2 bases at J, with 18 bases between the two ends. The CDR3: CASSSLSRGAAYEQYF. The CDR3, as DNA: TGTGCCAGCAGTTCGCTCTCACGGGGAGCAGCCTACGAGCAGTACTTC.

The chain is built from TRBV9 and TRBJ1-6; no clear D gene. The CDR3 totals 13 residues. From germline, CDR1 is SGDLS and CDR2 YYNGEE. Deletions cut 4 bases from V and 10 bases from J, with 12 bases between. The CDR3, as DNA: TGTGCCAGCAGCCTCCTCCCGGCCTCACCCCTCCACTTT. Its translation is CASSLLPASPLHF. Full variable domain (missing parts from reference TRBV9 and TRBJ1-6): DSGVTQTPKHLITATGQRVTLRCSPRSGDLSVYWYQQSLDQGLQFLIQYYNGEERAKGNILERFSAQQFPDLHSELNLSSLELGDSALYFCASSLLPASPLHFGNGTRLTVT.

This sequence joins TRBV9 and TRBJ1-6, with 8 bases fitting TRBD1. This CDR3 contains 14 residues. V lost 3 bases and J lost 7; bases outside the gene matches: 3. Per the germline V gene, CDR1 is SGDLS and CDR2 is YYNGEE. CDR3 coding DNA: TGTGCCAGCAGCGCAGGGGGCCTAAATTCACCCCTCCACTTT. Protein: CASSAGGLNSPLHF.

The CDR3 bases are TGTGCCAGCAGCCAACTTTGGTCAGTACTCACCGGGGAGCTGTTTTTT. This encodes CASSQLWSVLTGELFF. The rearrangement uses TRBV14 and TRBJ2-2, with unresolved D. From germline, CDR1 is SGHDN and CDR2 FVKESK. This CDR3 has 16 amino acids. Trimming took 2 bases from V and 4 from J, leaving 14 bases between them.

This chain links TRBV18 with TRBJ2-7, with 7 bases matching TRBD1. Germline CDR1 and CDR2: KGHSH and LQKENI. The CDR3 consists of 14 residues. The V and J ends lost 6 bases and 0 bases, in that order; junction bases with no gene match: 5. The CDR3 region has the DNA TGTGCCAGCTCCGTGACAGGGATCTCCTACGAGCAGTACTTC. Amino acid sequence: CASSVTGISYEQYF.

This clone showed up just a few times. This chain links TRBV30 with TRBJ1-5, with unresolved D. In germline, CDR1 is GTSNPN, CDR2 SVGIG (reference sequence). The germline V and J ends were trimmed by 0 bases and 3 bases, with 3 bases remaining between them. The CDR3 is 12 amino acids. In DNA form, the CDR3 reads TGTGCCTGGAGTGTCGACAATCAGCCCCAGCATTTT. It encodes CAWSVDNQPQHF.

The chain links TRBV7-2 to TRBJ2-3; 8 bases are a match to TRBD2. The trim removed 4 bases at V and 4 bases at J, leaving 4 bases unmatched. CDR3 length: 14 amino acids. The germline V gene encodes CDR1 SGHTA and CDR2 FQGNSA. The CDR3 sequence is CASSSPGGSDTQYF. CDR3 nucleotides: TGTGCCAGCAGCTCCCCGGGGGGGTCAGATACGCAGTATTTT.

V usage is TRBV5-1 and J usage is TRBJ2-1, with a possible D match to TRBD2 (6 bases). The CDR3 spans 15 residues. Germline lookup yields CDR1 SGHRS and CDR2 YFSETQ. Deletions cut 0 bases from V and 6 bases from J, with 13 bases between. In nucleotides, the CDR3 is TGCGCCAGCAGCTTGGAAACAGGAGGGGTCAATGAGCAGTTCTTC. Its protein product is CASSLETGGVNEQFF.

The rearrangement joins TRBV5-1 to TRBJ1-2, with a tentative D call TRBD1 (5 bases). CDR1 is SGHRS, CDR2 YFSETQ, per germline. Trimming left V 0 bases short and J 0 bases short, with 12 bases between. This CDR3 has 16 residues. CDR3 coding DNA: TGCGCCAGCAGCTTGGGGGGGAGTGCAACTAACTATGGCTACACCTTC. It translates to CASSLGGSATNYGYTF.

This chain connects TRBV29-1 to TRBJ2-6, with 14 bases identical to TRBD2. The CDR3 is made up of 16 amino acids. With V trimmed by 6 bases and J by 11 bases, 12 bases remained unmatched. CDR1 SQVTM and CDR2 ANQGSEA come from the germline V gene. CDR3 nucleotide sequence: TGCAGCGTCGGACTAGCGGGGGGCCCCGCTAGCGACGTCCTGACTTTC. Protein sequence: CSVGLAGGPASDVLTF.